This T cell receptor (beta chain) appears in the sequencing data of a study of cytomegalovirus exposure and HLA in healthy donors. Study-level information: Researchers found that around 80% of almost 400 genotyped donors fell within the Caucasian-associated ancestry cluster.

Overall study results and limits: In a later analysis, specific HLA alleles were associated with 15,000 to 20,000 TCR beta sequences at a 0.05 false discovery rate.

Per the germline V gene, CDR1 is KGHSH and CDR2 is LQKENI. The length of the CDR3 is 14 residues. The V segment lost 2 bases and the J segment 5 bases; nucleotides outside the gene matches: 2. Primers for the PCR totalled 60 Vbeta and 13 Jbeta. The repertoire was sequenced with immunoSEQ multiplex PCR; TCRdb's copy has only in-frame clones and lacks some. Here the sample spans fewer than 250,000 clones, more than 80% being singletons. Worth noting for this clone: Its antigen is undetermined.

This TCR came from a young man in good health and CMV-seronegative. The sequenced sample consisted of PBMCs. This chain links TRBV18 with TRBJ2-2; 7 bases agree with TRBD1. CDR3 sequence: CASSPRQGTGELFF. The DNA of the CDR3 is TGTGCCAGCTCACCAAGACAGGGAACCGGGGAGCTGTTTTTT.